This is a list of T cell receptor beta chains from one sample in a study of early T cells in non-severe SARS-CoV-2 infection. TCRdb reprocessed the 5' RACE reads via MiXCR and lists one record per CDR3 protein. The sample includes 85,000 to 100,000 distinct CDR3 sequences, around a sixth of them seen just once. Sequenced material: whole blood. The receptors stem from an adult who was a healthcare worker with PCR-confirmed SARS-CoV-2 infection or an uninfected control (not recorded which). Both conserved end residues are part of each CDR3. The D gene is left open where the match is weak. A clone size is listed for some rows: how often the clone was seen (once, few, many), or a class if it is expanded.

j_call	clone_size	v_call	d_call	cdr3_aa	cdr3_nt
TRBJ1-3	-	TRBV6-1	-	CASTSGGTISGNTIYF	TGTGCCAGCACCTCCGGGGGCACCATCTCTGGAAACACCATATATTTT
TRBJ2-7	-	TRBV6-6	TRBD2	CASSYQTLRLAGEYPYEQYF	TGTGCCAGCAGTTACCAGACCCTTAGACTAGCGGGAGAGTACCCCTACGAGCAGTACTTC
TRBJ1-2	few	TRBV6-2/TRBV6-3	TRBD1	CASSRGTAYGYTF	TGTGCCAGCAGTAGGGGGACAGCCTATGGCTACACCTTC
TRBJ1-4	-	TRBV29-1	TRBD1	CSVSRGLDEKLFF	TGCAGCGTTAGCAGGGGGCTCGATGAAAAACTGTTTTTT
TRBJ2-2	many	TRBV4-3	TRBD2	CASSQDIFLAGVMAGELFF	TGCGCCAGCAGCCAAGATATTTTCCTAGCGGGAGTTATGGCTGGGGAGCTGTTTTTT
TRBJ2-2	many	TRBV29-1	-	CSVEGSNTGELFF	TGCAGCGTTGAAGGATCGAACACCGGGGAGCTGTTTTTT
TRBJ2-1	few	TRBV13	-	CASSTSSPLGYNEQFF	TGTGCCAGCAGCACCTCTAGCCCCTTGGGGTACAATGAGCAGTTCTTC
TRBJ1-1	-	TRBV20-1	-	CSARTDSANTEAFF	TGCAGTGCTAGAACGGATTCAGCGAACACTGAAGCTTTCTTT
TRBJ2-5	few	TRBV20-1	TRBD2	CSARDPQRGRFQETQYF	TGCAGTGCTAGAGATCCCCAGCGGGGGCGCTTCCAAGAGACCCAGTACTTC
TRBJ2-1	-	TRBV2	-	CASGQYEQFF	TGTGCCAGCGGGCAATATGAGCAGTTCTTC
TRBJ2-2	few	TRBV9	-	CASSVDVTANTGELFF	TGTGCCAGCAGCGTAGATGTCACAGCTAACACCGGGGAGCTGTTTTTT
TRBJ2-3	many	TRBV19	TRBD2	CASSIQLAGGDTQYF	TGTGCCAGTAGTATCCAACTAGCGGGAGGGGATACGCAGTATTTT
TRBJ1-4	-	TRBV29-1	-	CSVEVPRTDEKLFF	TGCAGCGTTGAAGTCCCCCGGACCGATGAAAAACTGTTTTTT
TRBJ1-1	-	TRBV30	TRBD1	CAWSTLDRQNTEAFF	TGTGCCTGGAGTACCCTGGACAGGCAGAACACTGAAGCTTTCTTT
TRBJ2-3	-	TRBV7-8	-	CASSLSGAGMTDTQYF	TGTGCCAGCAGCTTATCAGGTGCGGGGATGACAGATACGCAGTATTTT
TRBJ1-4	-	TRBV6-1	-	CASRTAQNEKLFF	TGTGCCAGCAGGACGGCACAAAATGAAAAACTGTTTTTT
TRBJ2-1	-	TRBV12-5	-	CASGPSGNEQFF	TGTGCTAGTGGTCCAAGTGGAAATGAGCAGTTCTTC
TRBJ2-1	few	TRBV24-1	-	CATSRGPPMYEQFF	TGTGCCACCAGTCGGGGACCGCCTATGTATGAGCAGTTCTTC
TRBJ2-7	-	TRBV19	TRBD1	CASTRTGSSYEQYF	TGTGCCAGTACCCGGACAGGGTCCTCCTACGAGCAGTACTTC
TRBJ2-1	-	TRBV20-1	TRBD2	CSASPLAVSSCNEQFF	TGCAGTGCTAGCCCACTAGCGGTTAGCTCCTGCAATGAGCAGTTCTTC
TRBJ2-7	-	TRBV3-1	-	CASSQDRTAGTYEQYF	TGTGCCAGCAGCCAAGATCGGACAGCTGGAACCTACGAGCAGTACTTC
TRBJ1-1	many	TRBV7-9	-	CASSLAGGRQDEAFF	TGTGCCAGCAGCTTAGCGGGGGGGCGTCAGGATGAAGCTTTCTTT
TRBJ2-2	few	TRBV5-4	TRBD2	CASSLARHSGRGGELFF	TGTGCCAGCAGCTTGGCCCGGCATAGCGGGAGAGGCGGGGAGCTGTTTTTT
TRBJ1-1	-	TRBV29-1	-	CSVEISEAFF	TGCAGCGTTGAGATCTCTGAAGCTTTCTTT
TRBJ2-1	few	TRBV9	TRBD2	CASSVGGLAYQNEQFF	TGTGCCAGCAGCGTAGGGGGACTAGCGTACCAGAATGAGCAGTTCTTC
TRBJ1-1	few	TRBV5-1	-	CASSFVGGTEAFF	TGCGCCAGCAGCTTCGTGGGGGGCACTGAAGCTTTCTTT
TRBJ2-7	-	TRBV7-2	-	CASSLQKHPPSYEQYF	TGTGCCAGCAGCTTACAAAAACATCCTCCCTCCTACGAGCAGTACTTC
TRBJ2-1	-	TRBV12-3/TRBV12-4	TRBD2	CASSFWTSGGSYNEQFF	TGTGCCAGCAGTTTCTGGACTAGCGGGGGCTCCTACAATGAGCAGTTCTTC
TRBJ1-2	few	TRBV25-1	-	CASSEWGANYGYTF	TGTGCCAGCAGTGAATGGGGAGCAAACTATGGCTACACCTTC
TRBJ2-7	few	TRBV5-1	TRBD2	CASSTGGASSEQYF	TGCGCCAGCAGCACCGGGGGGGCTTCTTCCGAGCAGTACTTC
TRBJ1-1	-	TRBV20-1	-	CSARRAFTEAFF	TGCAGTGCTAGGAGAGCCTTCACTGAAGCTTTCTTT
TRBJ2-7	-	TRBV29-1	-	CSVEVGGGSYEQYF	TGCAGCGTTGAGGTAGGAGGGGGCAGCTACGAGCAGTACTTC
TRBJ1-5	-	TRBV7-2	-	CASSLKGPNQPQHF	TGTGCCAGCAGCTTAAAGGGTCCGAATCAGCCCCAGCATTTT
TRBJ1-1	-	TRBV5-1	TRBD1	CASSWTTGATEAFF	TGCGCCAGCAGCTGGACGACAGGGGCCACTGAAGCTTTCTTT
TRBJ2-5	-	TRBV28	TRBD2	CASSFGIAGGQETQYF	TGTGCCAGCAGTTTCGGAATAGCGGGGGGGCAAGAGACCCAGTACTTC
TRBJ1-1	few	TRBV4-3	TRBD1	CASRENTGEYTEAFF	TGCGCCAGCAGAGAGAATACAGGGGAGTACACTGAAGCTTTCTTT
TRBJ2-5	-	TRBV12-3/TRBV12-4	-	CASSPPSYQETQYF	TGTGCCAGCAGCCCACCATCGTACCAAGAGACCCAGTACTTC
TRBJ2-7	many	TRBV7-2	-	CASRGPTGFPYEQYF	TGTGCCAGCAGGGGCCCCACAGGGTTCCCCTACGAGCAGTACTTC
TRBJ1-6	few	TRBV7-2	-	CASSPDRDNLHF	TGTGCCAGCAGCCCCGACCGGGACAATCTCCACTTT